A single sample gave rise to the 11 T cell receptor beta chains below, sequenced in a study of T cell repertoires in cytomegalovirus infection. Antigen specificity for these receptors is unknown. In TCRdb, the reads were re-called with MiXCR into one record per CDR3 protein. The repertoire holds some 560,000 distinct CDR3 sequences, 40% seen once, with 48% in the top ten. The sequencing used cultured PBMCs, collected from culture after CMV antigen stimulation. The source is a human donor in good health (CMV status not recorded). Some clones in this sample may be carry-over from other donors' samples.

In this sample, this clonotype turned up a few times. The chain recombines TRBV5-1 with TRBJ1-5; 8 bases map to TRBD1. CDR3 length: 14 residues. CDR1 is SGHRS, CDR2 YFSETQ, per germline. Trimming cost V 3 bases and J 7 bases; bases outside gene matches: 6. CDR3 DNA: TGCGCCAGCAGCTCCGGACAGGGTCAGCAGCCCCAGCATTTT. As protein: CASSSGQGQQPQHF.

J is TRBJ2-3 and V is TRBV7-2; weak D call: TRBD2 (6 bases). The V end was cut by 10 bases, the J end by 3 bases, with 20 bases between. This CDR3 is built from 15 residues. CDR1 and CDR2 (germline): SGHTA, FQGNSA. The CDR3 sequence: CATRWEERGTDTQYF. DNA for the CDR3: TGTGCCACCCGATGGGAGGAGAGGGGAACAGATACGCAGTATTTT.

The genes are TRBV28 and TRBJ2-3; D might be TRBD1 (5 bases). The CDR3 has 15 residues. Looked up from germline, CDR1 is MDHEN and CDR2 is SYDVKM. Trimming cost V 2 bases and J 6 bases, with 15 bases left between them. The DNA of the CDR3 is TGTGCCAGCAGTTTAACCGAAACAGGATCGGATACGCAGTATTTT. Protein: CASSLTETGSDTQYF. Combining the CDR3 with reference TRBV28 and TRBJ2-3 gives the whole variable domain DVKVTQSSRYLVKRTGEKVFLECVQDMDHENMFWYRQDPGLGLRLIYFSYDVKMKEKGDIPEGYSVSREKKERFSLILESASTNQTSMYLCASSLTETGSDTQYFGPGTRLTVL.

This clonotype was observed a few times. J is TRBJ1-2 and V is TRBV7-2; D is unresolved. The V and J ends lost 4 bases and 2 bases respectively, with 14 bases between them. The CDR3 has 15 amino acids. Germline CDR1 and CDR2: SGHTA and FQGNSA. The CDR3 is CASSSPGRENYGYTF. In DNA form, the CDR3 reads TGTGCCAGCAGCTCCCCAGGCCGCGAAAACTATGGCTACACCTTC.

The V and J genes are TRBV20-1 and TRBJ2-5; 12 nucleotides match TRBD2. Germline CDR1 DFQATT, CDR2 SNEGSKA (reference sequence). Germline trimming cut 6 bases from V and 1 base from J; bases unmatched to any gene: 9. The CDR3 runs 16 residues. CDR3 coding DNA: TGCAGTGCCTCAGCGGCTAGCGGGGGGGCCCAAGAGACCCAGTACTTC. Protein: CSASAASGGAQETQYF.

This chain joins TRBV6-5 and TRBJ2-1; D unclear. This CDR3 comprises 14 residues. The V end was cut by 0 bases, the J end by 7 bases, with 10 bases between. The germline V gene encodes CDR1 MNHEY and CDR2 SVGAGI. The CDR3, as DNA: TGTGCCAGCAGTTACTCGGCAGGCCTAAATGAGCAGTTCTTC. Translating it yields CASSYSAGLNEQFF.

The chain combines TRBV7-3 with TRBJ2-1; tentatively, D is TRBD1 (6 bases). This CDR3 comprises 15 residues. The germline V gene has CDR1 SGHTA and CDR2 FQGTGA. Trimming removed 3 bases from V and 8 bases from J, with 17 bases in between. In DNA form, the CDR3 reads TGTGCCAGCAGCTTCTACCGGGACACCCCATATGAGCAGTTCTTC. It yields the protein CASSFYRDTPYEQFF.

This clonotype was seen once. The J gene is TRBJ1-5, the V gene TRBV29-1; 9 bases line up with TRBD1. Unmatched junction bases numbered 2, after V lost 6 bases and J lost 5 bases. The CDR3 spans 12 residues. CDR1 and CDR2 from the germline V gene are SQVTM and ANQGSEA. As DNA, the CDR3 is TGCAGCGTACAGGGGGCAGATCAGCCCCAGCATTTT. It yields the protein CSVQGADQPQHF.

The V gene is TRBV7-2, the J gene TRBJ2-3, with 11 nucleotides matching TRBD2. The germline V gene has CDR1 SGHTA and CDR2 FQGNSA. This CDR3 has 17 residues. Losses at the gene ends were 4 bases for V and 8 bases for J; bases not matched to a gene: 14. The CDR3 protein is CASSSLGTSGAGGTQYF. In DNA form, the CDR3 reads TGTGCCAGCAGCTCACTAGGGACTAGCGGCGCCGGCGGTACGCAGTATTTT.

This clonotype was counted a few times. CDR3 DNA: TGTGCTTCTAAAGAGGACCCCCGGATGTTCAGGGAGCTGTTTTTT. This codes for CASKEDPRMFRELFF. V is TRBV27 and J is TRBJ2-2; D ambiguous. Per germline, CDR1 MNHEY and CDR2 SMNVEV (reference sequence). The CDR3 has 15 amino acids.

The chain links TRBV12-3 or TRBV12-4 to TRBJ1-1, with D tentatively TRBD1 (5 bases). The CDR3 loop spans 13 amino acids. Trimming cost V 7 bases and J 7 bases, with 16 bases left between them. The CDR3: CASTGLRDGEAFF. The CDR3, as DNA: TGTGCCAGCACCGGGCTCCGGGACGGTGAAGCTTTCTTT.